The clone carrying this T cell receptor (beta chain) was seen only once. These data come from a study of cytomegalovirus exposure and HLA in healthy donors. This table comes from immunoSEQ multiplex PCR, and its TCRdb copy is limited to in-frame clones, with some not included. The top ten hold about 1% of the sample, which has approximately 100,000 clones, 85% to 95% seen once. Unmatched junction bases numbered 4, after V lost 3 bases and J lost 3 bases. The CDR3 is 16 residues long. Germline lookup yields CDR1 SGHVS and CDR2 FNYEAQ. The source is a woman in her 30s in good health and CMV-seropositive. The chain recombines TRBV7-6 with TRBJ2-5; TRBD2 aligns across 13 bases. Material: PBMCs. CDR3 amino acids: CASSFTGTSGKETQYF. Here the CDR3 DNA reads TGTGCCAGCAGCTTTACCGGGACTAGCGGGAAAGAGACCCAGTACTTC. Supplemented by reference TRBV7-6 and TRBJ2-5, the full variable domain reads GAGVSQSPRYKVTKRGQDVALRCDPISGHVSLYWYRQALGQGPEFLTYFNYEAQQDKSGLPNDRFSAERPEGSISTLTIQRTEQRDSAMYRCASSFTGTSGKETQYFGPGTRLLVL.